This T cell receptor beta chain emerged from a study of T cell responses to AZD1222 COVID-19 vaccine. Data came from immunoSEQ multiplex PCR; TCRdb stores just in-frame clones and leaves some out. Here the sample spans 200,000 or so clones, over 80% being singletons. In the case of this clone: Different DNA sequences within this sample yield the same CDR3.

Trimming left V 0 bases short and J 5 bases short, with 8 bases between. The CDR3 extends over 14 amino acids. Looked up from germline, CDR1 is MNHEY and CDR2 is SVGEGT. The sample consisted of peripheral blood, taken on day 0 of AZD1222 vaccination. The receptor comes from an adult in good health. This chain connects TRBV6-2 or TRBV6-3 to TRBJ1-5; D not certain. Written as DNA, the CDR3 is TGTGCCAGCAGTTACTCGGACCGTTATCAGCCCCAGCATTTT. As protein: CASSYSDRYQPQHF.